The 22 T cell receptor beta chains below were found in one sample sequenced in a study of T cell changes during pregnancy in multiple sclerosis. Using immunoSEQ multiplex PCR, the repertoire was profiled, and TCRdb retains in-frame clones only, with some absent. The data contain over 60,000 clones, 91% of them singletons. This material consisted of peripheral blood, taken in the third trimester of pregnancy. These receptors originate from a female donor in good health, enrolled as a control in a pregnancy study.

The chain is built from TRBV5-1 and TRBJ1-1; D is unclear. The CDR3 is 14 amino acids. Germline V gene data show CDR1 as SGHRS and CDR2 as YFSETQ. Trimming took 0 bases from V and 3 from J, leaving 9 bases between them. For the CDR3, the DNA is TGCGCCAGCAGCTTGGTCCCACCGGACACTGAAGCTTTCTTT. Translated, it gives CASSLVPPDTEAFF.

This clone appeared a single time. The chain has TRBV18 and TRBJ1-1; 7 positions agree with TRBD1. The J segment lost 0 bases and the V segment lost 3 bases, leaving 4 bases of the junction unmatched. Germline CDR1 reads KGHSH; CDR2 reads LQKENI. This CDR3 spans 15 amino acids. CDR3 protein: CASSPKQGMNTEAFF. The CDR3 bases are TGTGCCAGCTCACCTAAACAGGGGATGAACACTGAAGCTTTCTTT.

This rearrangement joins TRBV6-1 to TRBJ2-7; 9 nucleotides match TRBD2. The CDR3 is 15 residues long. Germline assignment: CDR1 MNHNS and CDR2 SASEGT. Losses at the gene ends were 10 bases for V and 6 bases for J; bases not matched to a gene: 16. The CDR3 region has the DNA TGTGCCATCGGGGGGAGTGGCGGGAGGGCCTCCGAGCAGTACTTC. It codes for CAIGGSGGRASEQYF.

CDR3 nucleotide sequence: TGTGCCAGCAGCAAGGGACTAGCGGGAGTATGGAATACGCAGTATTTT. Translation gives CASSKGLAGVWNTQYF. The rearrangement joins TRBV14 to TRBJ2-3, with TRBD2 matching 14 bases. Germline lookup yields CDR1 SGHDN and CDR2 FVKESK. This CDR3 spans 16 amino acids. V gave up 5 bases and J gave up 7 bases; unmatched junction bases: 8.

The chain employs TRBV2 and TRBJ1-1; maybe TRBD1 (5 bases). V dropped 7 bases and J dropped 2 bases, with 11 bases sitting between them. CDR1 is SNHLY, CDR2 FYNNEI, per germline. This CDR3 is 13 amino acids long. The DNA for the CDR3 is TGTGCCAGCATCCCGGACACCAACACTGAAGCTTTCTTT. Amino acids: CASIPDTNTEAFF. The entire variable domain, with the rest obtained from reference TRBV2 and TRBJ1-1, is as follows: EPEVTQTPSHQVTQMGQEVILRCVPISNHLYFYWYRQILGQKVEFLVSFYNNEISEKSEIFDDQFSVERPDGSNFTLKIRSTKLEDSAMYFCASIPDTNTEAFFGQGTRLTVV.

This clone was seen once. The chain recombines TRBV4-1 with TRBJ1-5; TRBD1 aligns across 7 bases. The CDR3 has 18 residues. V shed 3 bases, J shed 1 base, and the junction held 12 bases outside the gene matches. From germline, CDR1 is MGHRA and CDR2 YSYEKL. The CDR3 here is CASSHPRGRGDSNQPQHF. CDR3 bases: TGCGCCAGCAGCCATCCGAGGGGGCGGGGGGACAGCAATCAGCCCCAGCATTTT.

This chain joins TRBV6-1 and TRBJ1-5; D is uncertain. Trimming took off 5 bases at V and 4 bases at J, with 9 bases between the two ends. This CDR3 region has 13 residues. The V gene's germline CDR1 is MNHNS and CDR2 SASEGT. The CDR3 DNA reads TGTGCCAGCAGTCCCACAGTGAATCAGCCCCAGCATTTT. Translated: CASSPTVNQPQHF.

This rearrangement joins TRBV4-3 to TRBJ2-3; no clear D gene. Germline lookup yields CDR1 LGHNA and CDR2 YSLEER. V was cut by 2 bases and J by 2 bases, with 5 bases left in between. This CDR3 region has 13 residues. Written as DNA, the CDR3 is TGCGCCAGCAGCCAACAGATCACAGATACGCAGTATTTT. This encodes CASSQQITDTQYF.

The CDR3 bases are TGTGCCAGCTCTAGCCGTCTAGCGGGAGGCCGGGAGCAGTACTTC. Protein product: CASSSRLAGGREQYF. The chain is built from TRBV6-5 and TRBJ2-7, with TRBD2 matching over 11 bases. Losses at the gene ends were 8 bases for V and 7 bases for J; bases not matched to a gene: 13. Germline V gives CDR1 MNHEY, CDR2 SVGAGI. CDR3 length: 15 residues.

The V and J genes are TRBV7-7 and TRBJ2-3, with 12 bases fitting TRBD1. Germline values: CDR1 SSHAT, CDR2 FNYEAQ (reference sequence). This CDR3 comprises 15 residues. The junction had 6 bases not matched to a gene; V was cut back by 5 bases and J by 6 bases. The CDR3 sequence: CASSLGQGAVDTQYF. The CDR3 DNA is TGTGCCAGCAGCCTGGGACAGGGGGCGGTGGATACGCAGTATTTT.

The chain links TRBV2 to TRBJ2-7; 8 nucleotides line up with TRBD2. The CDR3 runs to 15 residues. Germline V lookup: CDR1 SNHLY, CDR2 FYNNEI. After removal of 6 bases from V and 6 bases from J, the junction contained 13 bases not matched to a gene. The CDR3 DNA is TGTGCCAGCAGCGCCCTGGGCGGGAGGCCTGCCGAGCAGTACTTC. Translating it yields CASSALGGRPAEQYF. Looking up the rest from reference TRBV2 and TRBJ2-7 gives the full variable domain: EPEVTQTPSHQVTQMGQEVILRCVPISNHLYFYWYRQILGQKVEFLVSFYNNEISEKSEIFDDQFSVERPDGSNFTLKIRSTKLEDSAMYFCASSALGGRPAEQYFGPGTRLTVT.

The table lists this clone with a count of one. CDR3 region: CASSLGPPSSYNSPLHF. DNA of the CDR3: TGTGCCAGCAGCTTAGGGCCGCCATCCTCCTATAATTCACCCCTCCACTTT. The V call is TRBV11-2, the J call TRBJ1-6; no clear D. V lost 1 base, J lost 0 bases, and 10 bases lay in between. Looked up from germline, CDR1 is SGHAT and CDR2 is FQNNGV. The CDR3 runs to 17 residues.

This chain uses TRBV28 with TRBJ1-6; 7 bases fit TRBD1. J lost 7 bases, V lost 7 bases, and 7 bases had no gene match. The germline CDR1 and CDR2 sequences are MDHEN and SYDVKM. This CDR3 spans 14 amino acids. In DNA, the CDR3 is TGTGCCAGCACGGCAGGGGGTCTCAATTCACCCCTCCACTTT. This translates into CASTAGGLNSPLHF.

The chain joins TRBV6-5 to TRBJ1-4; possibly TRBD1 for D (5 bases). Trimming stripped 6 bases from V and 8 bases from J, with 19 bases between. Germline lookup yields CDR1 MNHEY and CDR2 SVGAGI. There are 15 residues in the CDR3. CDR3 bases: TGTGCCAGCAGACTCCGGACAAGGTGGGCAGAAAAACTGTTTTTT. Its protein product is CASRLRTRWAEKLFF.

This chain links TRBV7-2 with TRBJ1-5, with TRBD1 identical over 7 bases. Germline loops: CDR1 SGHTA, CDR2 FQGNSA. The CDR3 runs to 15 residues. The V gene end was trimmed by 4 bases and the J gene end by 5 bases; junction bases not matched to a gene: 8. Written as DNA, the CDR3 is TGTGCCAGCAGCTCTGCAGTAGGGGGCGATCAGCCCCAGCATTTT. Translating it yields CASSSAVGGDQPQHF.

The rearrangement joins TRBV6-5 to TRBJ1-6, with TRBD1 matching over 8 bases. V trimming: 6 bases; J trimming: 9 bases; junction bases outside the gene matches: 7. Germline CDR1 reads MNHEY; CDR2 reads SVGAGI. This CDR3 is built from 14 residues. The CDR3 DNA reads TGTGCCAGCAGGTCGACAGGGGTGGGTTCACCCCTCCACTTT. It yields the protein CASRSTGVGSPLHF.

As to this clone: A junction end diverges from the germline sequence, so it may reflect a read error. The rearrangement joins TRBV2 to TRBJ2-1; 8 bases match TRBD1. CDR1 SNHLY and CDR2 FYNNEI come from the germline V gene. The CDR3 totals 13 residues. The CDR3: CASGRDRTRLGVF. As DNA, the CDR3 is TGTGCCAGCGGTCGGGACAGGACCCGCCTTGGGGTCTTC.

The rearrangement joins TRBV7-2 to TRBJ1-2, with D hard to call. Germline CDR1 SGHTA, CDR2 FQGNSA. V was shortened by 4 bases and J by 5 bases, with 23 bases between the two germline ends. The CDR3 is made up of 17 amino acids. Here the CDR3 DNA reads TGTGCCAGCAGCTCCCGAAGCGAGGCGGGAATAGGGTATGGCTACACCTTC. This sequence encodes CASSSRSEAGIGYGYTF.

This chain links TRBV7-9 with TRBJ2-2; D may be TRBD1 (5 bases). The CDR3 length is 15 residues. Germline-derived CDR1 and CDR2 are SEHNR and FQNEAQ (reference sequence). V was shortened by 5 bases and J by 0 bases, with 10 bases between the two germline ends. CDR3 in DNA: TGTGCCAGCAGCCGTGACAGAGCGAACACCGGGGAGCTGTTTTTT. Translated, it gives CASSRDRANTGELFF.

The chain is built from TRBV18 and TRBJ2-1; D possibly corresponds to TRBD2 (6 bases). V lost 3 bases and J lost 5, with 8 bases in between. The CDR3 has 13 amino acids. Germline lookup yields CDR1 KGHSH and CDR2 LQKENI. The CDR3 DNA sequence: TGTGCCAGCTCACCCGGGACTGACAATGAGCAGTTCTTC. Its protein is CASSPGTDNEQFF.

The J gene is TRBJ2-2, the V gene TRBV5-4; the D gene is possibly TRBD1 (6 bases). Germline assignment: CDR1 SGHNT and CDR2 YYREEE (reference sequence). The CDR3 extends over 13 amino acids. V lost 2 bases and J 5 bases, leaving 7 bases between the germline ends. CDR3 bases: TGTGCCAGCAGCTTCCAGGGGACCGGGGAGCTGTTTTTT. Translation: CASSFQGTGELFF.

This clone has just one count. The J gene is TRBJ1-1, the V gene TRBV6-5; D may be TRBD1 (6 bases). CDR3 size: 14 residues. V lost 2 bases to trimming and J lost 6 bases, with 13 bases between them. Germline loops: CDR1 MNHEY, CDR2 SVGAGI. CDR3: CASSYDGGGAEAFF. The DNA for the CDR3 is TGTGCCAGCAGTTACGACGGGGGGGGCGCTGAAGCTTTCTTT.